The sequence of this T cell receptor (beta chain) was determined in a study of vaccination and CD4 T cells after COVID-19. Across the whole study: Spike peptides, overlapping and drawn from SARS-CoV-2, HCoV-NL63, HCoV-OC43 and HCoV-229E, were used to stimulate cells.

The sample holds a few counts of this clonotype. Its cognate antigen is unknown. Cultured CD4+ T cell DNA underwent sequencing with the Oncomine TCR Beta short-read assay. TCRdb reprocessed the PCR reads with MiXCR, giving one entry per CDR3 protein. The sample lists under 30,000 distinct CDR3 sequences, approximately 39% seen once, with around 7.2% in the top ten. This CDR3 is 13 amino acids long. V lost 7 bases and J 0 bases, leaving 9 bases between the germline ends. Looked up from germline, CDR1 is SNHLY and CDR2 is FYNNEI. As for treatment: roughly 10-day PBMC culture with coronavirus spike peptide pools or control peptides (ViraFEST assay). Expansion of antigen-specific T cells with peptide pools by ViraFEST preceded sequencing of TCRs.

V is TRBV2 and J is TRBJ1-1; D not resolved. The TCR originated in a human donor who had recovered from COVID-19. Sequenced: CD4+ T cells from blood, cultured in vitro. The CDR3 DNA is TGTGCCAGCATAGGGCAGCTGAACACTGAAGCTTTCTTT. It codes for CASIGQLNTEAFF.